Listed below are T cell receptor beta chains from one sample, sequenced in a study of cytomegalovirus exposure and HLA in healthy donors. TCRdb keeps only in-frame clones here, not all; method: immunoSEQ multiplex PCR. The table lists about 100,000 clones, 70% to 80% of them singletons. The specimen sequenced was PBMCs. Receptors were obtained from a woman aged 18-29 years in good health and CMV-seropositive. Each CDR3 is given with its conserved first and last residue. A D gene is named only where the DNA matches it firmly. Size is stated for part of the rows, as once, few or many counts, or as a class when the clone is expanded.

>once|.|TRBJ1-5|TRBV5-4
CASSPLSAAYSNQPQHF
TGTGCCAGCAGCCCGCTGTCGGCGGCGTATAGCAATCAGCCCCAGCATTTT
>.|.|TRBJ2-1|TRBV30
CARRKSSYNEQFF
TGTGCTCGCAGGAAGAGCTCCTACAATGAGCAGTTCTTC
>.|.|TRBJ1-1|TRBV4-2
CASSQDYGRENTEAFF
TGTGCCAGCAGCCAAGATTACGGACGGGAGAACACTGAAGCTTTCTTT
>.|.|TRBJ1-5|TRBV18
CASSPPGSSWNQPQHF
TGTGCCAGCTCACCACCAGGGAGCTCTTGGAATCAGCCCCAGCATTTT
>.|.|TRBJ1-2|TRBV10-3
CARPQKPYGYTF
TGTGCCAGGCCCCAGAAACCCTATGGCTACACCTTC
>.|TRBD1|TRBJ1-1|TRBV5-1
CASSPDRGWGEAFF
TGCGCCAGCAGCCCGGACAGGGGGTGGGGTGAAGCTTTCTTT
>.|TRBD2|TRBJ2-2|TRBV7-2
CASSLAPTSGKTGELFF
TGTGCCAGCAGCTTAGCACCGACTAGCGGGAAAACCGGGGAGCTGTTTTTT
>.|.|TRBJ2-2|TRBV30
CAWSWAGAPGTGELFF
TGTGCCTGGAGTTGGGCGGGGGCGCCGGGCACCGGGGAGCTGTTTTTT
>.|TRBD2|TRBJ2-7|TRBV4-1
CASSPLGAGAYEQYF
TGCGCCAGCAGCCCCCTGGGAGCGGGGGCCTACGAGCAGTACTTC
>.|TRBD1|TRBJ1-3|TRBV5-1
CASSSTGDGNTIYF
TGCGCCAGCAGCTCGACAGGGGACGGAAACACCATATATTTT
>few|TRBD1|TRBJ2-7|TRBV11-2
CASSLDTGGGYEQYF
TGTGCCAGCAGCTTAGATACAGGGGGCGGGTACGAGCAGTACTTC
>once|.|TRBJ1-5|TRBV28
CASNSQGFQPQHF
TGTGCCAGCAATTCGCAGGGGTTTCAGCCCCAGCATTTT
>.|TRBD2|TRBJ2-1|TRBV5-1
CASSLLSREGNNEQFF
TGCGCCAGCAGCTTGTTAAGCCGGGAGGGAAACAATGAGCAGTTCTTC
>.|.|TRBJ2-7|TRBV25-1
CASRDYSYEQYF
TGTGCCAGCAGGGACTACTCCTACGAGCAGTACTTC
>once|TRBD2|TRBJ2-1|TRBV5-6
CASREGGYNEQFF
TGTGCCAGCAGGGAGGGAGGGTACAATGAGCAGTTCTTC
>.|TRBD2|TRBJ2-1|TRBV7-9
CASSTSSGNYNEQFF
TGTGCCAGCAGCACATCTAGCGGGAACTACAATGAGCAGTTCTTC
>.|.|TRBJ2-7|TRBV29-1
CSVAIQGYEQYF
TGCAGCGTTGCGATACAGGGTTACGAGCAGTACTTC
>.|TRBD1|TRBJ2-1|TRBV11-1
CASSSRTGDYNEQFF
TGTGCCAGCAGCTCCCGGACAGGGGATTACAATGAGCAGTTCTTC
>few|TRBD1|TRBJ2-7|TRBV19
CASSNPGQGSYEQYF
TGTGCCAGTAGTAATCCGGGACAGGGCTCCTACGAGCAGTACTTC
>.|.|TRBJ2-3|TRBV6-6
CASRAFSGSADTQYF
TGTGCCAGCAGGGCCTTCTCGGGGTCGGCAGATACGCAGTATTTT
>.|.|TRBJ1-4|TRBV29-1
CSVGRTAEAEKLFF
TGCAGCGTCGGTCGGACAGCCGAGGCGGAAAAACTGTTTTTT
>.|.|TRBJ2-7|TRBV28
CASSLTVYEQYF
TGTGCCAGCAGTTTGACAGTTTACGAGCAGTACTTC
>.|TRBD2|TRBJ2-3|TRBV12-5
CASGLVPGLAETDTQYF
TGTGCTAGTGGTTTGGTTCCGGGACTAGCGGAAACAGATACGCAGTATTTT
>.|TRBD1|TRBJ1-2|TRBV5-4
CASSSTGPYGYTF
TGTGCCAGCAGCTCGACAGGGCCCTATGGCTACACCTTC
>.|TRBD2|TRBJ2-4|TRBV30
CAWRASGSPQAKNIQYF
TGTGCCTGGAGGGCTAGCGGGAGCCCCCAGGCCAAAAACATTCAGTACTTC
>.|.|TRBJ2-3|TRBV9
CASSVERGPDTQYF
TGTGCCAGCAGCGTAGAAAGAGGTCCAGATACGCAGTATTTT
>.|.|TRBJ2-5|TRBV29-1
CSVARAGYQETQYF
TGCAGCGTTGCTCGGGCGGGGTACCAAGAGACCCAGTACTTC
>.|.|TRBJ2-7|TRBV4-1
CASSQTRQETGPEQYF
TGCGCCAGCAGCCAGACCCGACAGGAAACAGGCCCCGAGCAGTACTTC
>many|.|TRBJ2-7|TRBV6-1
CASSEAWTANYEQYF
TGTGCCAGCAGTGAAGCGTGGACAGCCAACTACGAGCAGTACTTC
>few|.|TRBJ1-2|TRBV19
CASSSIRGGNYGYTF
TGTGCCAGTAGTTCCATCCGGGGTGGCAACTATGGCTACACCTTC
>.|TRBD1|TRBJ2-5|TRBV29-1
CSVERTGTGPQETQYF
TGCAGCGTAGAAAGAACCGGGACAGGGCCTCAAGAGACCCAGTACTTC
>.|TRBD1|TRBJ2-7|TRBV5-1
CASSAAGQGYEQYF
TGCGCCAGCAGCGCGGCGGGACAGGGATACGAGCAGTACTTC
>.|TRBD1|TRBJ1-1|TRBV30
CAWNPDRRPEAFF
TGTGCCTGGAACCCGGACAGGAGGCCTGAAGCTTTCTTT
>.|TRBD2|TRBJ2-7|TRBV5-1
CASSFGLAGPYEQYF
TGCGCCAGCAGCTTCGGGCTAGCGGGGCCGTACGAGCAGTACTTC
>.|.|TRBJ1-1|TRBV10-3
CAISGHGLNTEAFF
TGTGCCATCAGCGGACACGGGCTTAACACTGAAGCTTTCTTT
>.|TRBD2|TRBJ2-1|TRBV10-3
CAISGALAGVSYNEQFF
TGTGCCATCAGTGGAGCTCTAGCGGGGGTCTCCTACAATGAGCAGTTCTTC
>.|.|TRBJ1-5|TRBV21-1
CASSKVGQFSNQPQHF
TGTGCCAGCAGCAAAGTGGGACAGTTCAGCAATCAGCCCCAGCATTTT
>.|.|TRBJ1-1|TRBV2
CAAQIGVVTEAFF
TGTGCCGCCCAGATCGGGGTAGTCACTGAAGCTTTCTTT
>.|TRBD2|TRBJ2-5|TRBV30
CACTGVGRLGETQYF
TGTGCCTGTACTGGGGTCGGGAGGCTTGGGGAGACCCAGTACTTC
>.|.|TRBJ2-1|TRBV12-2
CASRLVALCTSGELVINEQFF
TGTGCAAGTCGCTTAGTGGCGTTGTGCACTAGCGGGGAGTTGGTCATCAATGAGCAGTTCTTC
>.|.|TRBJ2-7|TRBV19
CASWGGEQYF
TGTGCCAGTTGGGGCGGCGAGCAGTACTTC
>once|.|TRBJ1-1|TRBV18
CASSPRGGTEAFF
TGTGCCAGCTCACCACGAGGGGGAACTGAAGCTTTCTTT
>.|TRBD2|TRBJ2-1|TRBV6-4
CASSGRLAGYNEQFF
TGTGCCAGCAGTGGCCGACTAGCGGGCTACAATGAGCAGTTCTTC
>.|.|TRBJ2-3|TRBV11-2
CASSLDRRDTQYF
TGTGCCAGCAGCTTAGATAGGCGGGACACGCAGTATTTT
>.|.|TRBJ2-1|TRBV18
CASSPTYNEQFF
TGTGCCAGCTCACCCACCTACAATGAGCAGTTCTTC
>.|.|TRBJ2-2|TRBV11-2
CASSFGPNTGELFF
TGTGCCAGCAGCTTCGGTCCGAACACCGGGGAGCTGTTTTTT
>.|TRBD1|TRBJ2-1|TRBV5-6
CASSTGQGTWQFF
TGTGCCAGCAGCACCGGACAGGGTACCTGGCAGTTCTTC
>.|.|TRBJ1-3|TRBV7-9
CASSLGAGQLILSGNTIYF
TGTGCCAGCAGCTTAGGGGCAGGACAGCTGATACTCTCTGGAAACACCATATATTTT
>.|.|TRBJ1-2|TRBV20-1
CSASGGYGYTF
TGCAGTGCTAGCGGGGGGTACGGCTACACCTTC
>.|.|TRBJ1-2|TRBV28
CASSSFLDMDGYTF
TGTGCCAGCAGTTCTTTTCTTGACATGGATGGCTACACCTTC
>.|TRBD1|TRBJ2-7|TRBV18
CASSLGQVFSYEQYF
TGTGCCAGCTCACTTGGACAGGTTTTCTCCTACGAGCAGTACTTC
>.|TRBD2|TRBJ2-1|TRBV6-5
CASSYSRLAGGNEQFF
TGTGCCAGCAGTTACTCGAGGCTAGCGGGAGGCAATGAGCAGTTCTTC